This TCR beta chain stems from a study of T cells in Graves' hyperthyroidism and ophthalmopathy. V was shortened by 5 bases and J by 4 bases, with 20 bases between the two germline ends. This CDR3 contains 16 residues. Germline V gene lookup returns CDR1 SGHTA and CDR2 FQGNSA. Ophthalmopathy cases met thresholds of Clinical Activity Score at least 3, NOSPECS grade at least 4 and duration under 3 months. In this sample, this clonotype turned up many times. Researchers amplified the TCR beta CDR3 regions from RNA transcripts. RT-PCR in the first round (using the HTBI primer set) targeted the TCR CDR3. TCRdb passed the multiplex PCR reads through MiXCR, listing each CDR3 protein once. The sample carries around 600,000 distinct CDR3 sequences, 13% to 15% recorded once.

The sequenced sample consisted of blood. The V call is TRBV7-2, the J call TRBJ1-1; D might be TRBD1 (5 bases). This TCR derives from a woman aged 45-60 years with Graves' ophthalmopathy. CDR3 nucleotide sequence: TGTGCCAGCAGCCGCGGCCCTCAGGGCGCGGGCACTGAAGCTTTCTTT. Amino acids: CASSRGPQGAGTEAFF.